The next 21 T cell receptor beta chains were all read from a single sample in a study of OX40 agonist ivuxolimab in advanced cancers. Assay: immunoSEQ multiplex PCR; the TCRdb copy retains only in-frame clones and omits some. The sample shows fewer than 85,000 clones, roughly 90% of them seen only once. This specimen was CD4+ or CD8+ T cells sorted from blood, taken in a trial of the OX40 agonist ivuxolimab. These receptors all stem from an adult with an advanced solid tumor such as melanoma, head and neck, liver or kidney cancer.

The chain carries TRBV5-1 and TRBJ1-2, with D maybe TRBD1 (5 bases). The V end was cut by 0 bases, the J end by 3 bases, with 15 bases between. This CDR3 spans 16 amino acids. In germline, CDR1 is SGHRS, CDR2 YFSETQ. CDR3 loop: CASSLEGDSLYYGYTF. CDR3 nucleotides: TGCGCCAGCAGCTTGGAAGGGGACTCCTTGTACTATGGCTACACCTTC.

This chain uses TRBV28 with TRBJ1-5; possibly TRBD1 for D (6 bases). V was shortened by 5 bases and J by 5 bases, with 10 bases between the two germline ends. The CDR3 covers 13 residues. CDR1 and CDR2 from the germline V gene are MDHEN and SYDVKM. The CDR3 sequence is CASSMTGYQPQHF. The CDR3 DNA sequence: TGTGCCAGCAGTATGACAGGTTATCAGCCCCAGCATTTT.

The chain joins TRBV6-1 to TRBJ2-1; D is undetermined. The CDR3 has 15 residues. The germline V gene has CDR1 MNHNS and CDR2 SASEGT. The ends were cut back, 4 bases at V and 9 bases at J, with 19 bases in the middle. CDR3 nucleotide sequence: TGTGCCAGCAGTGCCCAGGCGGACCGCCCCCTTGAGCAGTTCTTC. Protein sequence: CASSAQADRPLEQFF.

J is TRBJ2-3 and V is TRBV4-1, with D perhaps assigned TRBD1 or TRBD2 (5 bases each). The V end lost 0 bases, the J end lost 3 bases, and 10 bases lay between the germline ends. The germline gives CDR1 MGHRA, CDR2 YSYEKL. The CDR3 sequence is 15 residues long. This chain's CDR3 is CASSQDARETDTQYF. CDR3 in DNA: TGCGCCAGCAGCCAAGATGCCAGGGAGACAGATACGCAGTATTTT.

The genes are TRBV6-5 and TRBJ2-2; no clear D gene. The germline V gene encodes CDR1 MNHEY and CDR2 SVGAGI. V lost 7 bases and J 2 bases, leaving 5 bases between the germline ends. The length of the CDR3 is 12 residues. The DNA for the CDR3 is TGTGCCAGCACCCTTAACACCGGGGAGCTGTTTTTT. Translation: CASTLNTGELFF.

In DNA, the CDR3 is TGTGCCAGTCTGGACTTAGCGGGAGGTATCCACGAGCAGTACTTC. Amino acids: CASLDLAGGIHEQYF. The chain is built from TRBV28 and TRBJ2-5; 10 bases fit TRBD2. The DNA end is a closer match to TRBJ2-7, so the J assignment may be wrong. The CDR3 runs 15 residues. Germline CDR1 reads MDHEN; CDR2 reads SYDVKM.

The gene calls are TRBV5-4 and TRBJ1-1, with D possibly TRBD1 on 6 matching bases. The V gene lost 4 bases and the J gene lost 5 bases, with 21 bases spanning the gap. Germline V CDR1 and CDR2: SGHNT, YYREEE (reference sequence). The CDR3 has 16 residues. The CDR3 loop reads CASSPDLLDRWTEAFF. The CDR3 DNA follows: TGTGCCAGCAGCCCCGACCTCCTTGACAGGTGGACTGAAGCTTTCTTT. The whole variable domain, filled in from reference TRBV5-4 and TRBJ1-1, reads ETGVTQSPTHLIKTRGQQVTLRCSSQSGHNTVSWYQQALGQGPQFIFQYYREEENGRGNFPPRFSGLQFPNYSSELNVNALELDDSALYLCASSPDLLDRWTEAFFGQGTRLTVV.

This chain joins TRBV28 and TRBJ2-5, with 11 bases matching TRBD2. The last part of the DNA fits TRBJ2-7 better; the J call may be wrong. The CDR3 is made up of 14 amino acids. Per germline, CDR1 MDHEN and CDR2 SYDVKM. As DNA, the CDR3 is TGTGCCAGCCTCCTAGCGGGAGGCTCCTACGAGCAGTACTTC. It specifies CASLLAGGSYEQYF.

In the case of this clone: The sample contains more than one DNA sequence encoding this CDR3. The gene calls are TRBV18 and TRBJ2-3; weak D call: TRBD1 (6 bases). The germline V gene encodes CDR1 KGHSH and CDR2 LQKENI. The CDR3 sequence is 15 residues long. V was clipped by 3 bases and J by 0 bases, with 10 bases between them. The CDR3 loop is CASSPRGQSTDTQYF. Written as DNA, the CDR3 is TGTGCCAGCTCACCGAGGGGACAAAGCACAGATACGCAGTATTTT.

J is TRBJ1-1 and V is TRBV11-3; the D gene is possibly TRBD1 (5 bases). Germline loops: CDR1 SGHNT, CDR2 YENEEA. The V end was cut by 6 bases, the J end by 6 bases, with 14 bases between. The CDR3 totals 13 residues. The CDR3 DNA reads TGTGCCAGCAGTCCTCGTGGGGGAGCTGAAGCTTTCTTT. This gives the protein CASSPRGGAEAFF.

The chain carries TRBV19 and TRBJ1-3; TRBD1 agrees at 9 bases. The V and J ends lost 3 bases and 0 bases, in that order; junction bases with no gene match: 12. The CDR3 totals 19 residues. The V gene's germline CDR1 is LNHDA and CDR2 SQIVND (reference sequence). CDR3 sequence reads: CASSIPPGQGTFSGNTIYF. The CDR3 DNA reads TGTGCCAGTAGTATTCCACCGGGACAGGGCACCTTCTCTGGAAACACCATATATTTT.

This chain uses TRBV7-2 with TRBJ1-2, with D uncertain. The germline V gene encodes CDR1 SGHTA and CDR2 FQGNSA. V was shortened by 1 base and J by 8 bases, with 11 bases between the two germline ends. The CDR3 totals 13 residues. This CDR3 reads CASSLDGVRGYTF. CDR3 coding DNA: TGTGCCAGCAGCTTAGATGGTGTGAGGGGCTACACCTTC.

This chain links TRBV20-1 with TRBJ2-5; 7 nucleotides match TRBD1. The closer fit of TRBJ2-7 to the DNA end suggests the J call may be wrong. The CDR3 has 11 amino acids. Per germline, CDR1 DFQATT and CDR2 SNEGSKA (reference sequence). The CDR3 DNA is TGCAGTGCTGGGACAGCCTACGAGCAGTACTTC. Translation: CSAGTAYEQYF.

The gene calls are TRBV21-1 and TRBJ2-2. TRBV21-1 is a pseudogene. The CDR3 contains 17 residues. CDR3 nucleotides: TGTGCCAGCAGCAAAGCGGGCAACTACTCGAACACCGGGGAGCTGTTTTTT. This encodes CASSKAGNYSNTGELFF.

The chain joins TRBV6-1 to TRBJ2-5, with 7 bases matching TRBD2. The J call is doubtful: the DNA matches TRBJ2-7 better. From germline, CDR1 is MNHNS and CDR2 SASEGT. The CDR3 runs 14 residues. CDR3 sequence: CASSERTSGYEQYF. Written as DNA, the CDR3 is TGTGCCAGCAGTGAACGGACTAGTGGCTACGAGCAGTACTTC.

This sequence joins TRBV19 and TRBJ2-1; 10 nucleotides agree with TRBD1. CDR1 and CDR2 from the germline V gene are LNHDA and SQIVND (reference sequence). V shed 6 bases and J 3 bases; nucleotides not matched to a gene: 5. The CDR3 has 15 amino acids. CDR3 in DNA: TGTGCCAGTAGCCGGACAGGGGGTAACTACAATGAGCAGTTCTTC. As protein: CASSRTGGNYNEQFF.

The chain links TRBV7-8 to TRBJ2-5; weak D call: TRBD1 (5 bases). Trimming removed 2 bases at V and 1 base at J, with 14 bases between. Germline CDR1 is SGHVS and CDR2 is FQNEAQ. The CDR3 has 16 residues. In DNA form, the CDR3 reads TGTGCCAGCAGCTTATGGGGCAGGCGCCGCCAAGAGACCCAGTACTTC. Translated, it gives CASSLWGRRRQETQYF.

The chain uses TRBV7-2 and TRBJ1-2, with D maybe TRBD1 (6 bases). V was clipped by 6 bases and J by 4 bases, with 12 bases between them. The length of the CDR3 is 13 residues. Germline lookup yields CDR1 SGHTA and CDR2 FQGNSA. For the CDR3, the DNA is TGTGCCAGCAGTCCCAGGGGCGGCTATGGCTACACCTTC. Protein sequence: CASSPRGGYGYTF. Full variable domain (missing parts from reference TRBV7-2 and TRBJ1-2): GAGVSQSPSNKVTEKGKDVELRCDPISGHTALYWYRQSLGQGLEFLIYFQGNSAPDKSGLPSDRFSAERTGGSVSTLTIQRTQQEDSAVYLCASSPRGGYGYTFGSGTRLTVV.

This clone was observed a single time. This chain links TRBV9 with TRBJ1-5, with D tentatively TRBD1 (5 bases). This CDR3 has 16 amino acids. Per germline, CDR1 SGDLS and CDR2 YYNGEE. Trimming cost V 3 bases and J 0 bases, with 13 bases left between them. The CDR3 is CASSGGDPFSNQPQHF. The CDR3 coding sequence is TGTGCCAGCAGCGGAGGGGACCCTTTTAGCAATCAGCCCCAGCATTTT.

This chain connects TRBV29-1 to TRBJ1-1, with 12 nucleotides matching TRBD1. V trimming: 3 bases; J trimming: 0 bases; junction bases outside the gene matches: 11. Germline V gene lookup returns CDR1 SQVTM and CDR2 ANQGSEA. CDR3 length equals 18 residues. The CDR3 reads CSVESPGTGGDLNTEAFF. In nucleotides, the CDR3 is TGCAGCGTTGAGTCCCCCGGGACAGGGGGCGACTTGAACACTGAAGCTTTCTTT.

This chain connects TRBV2 to TRBJ2-5; 8 nucleotides line up with TRBD1. Germline V gene sequence: CDR1 SNHLY, CDR2 FYNNEI. This CDR3 spans 14 amino acids. V shed 7 bases and J 5 bases; nucleotides not matched to a gene: 9. The CDR3 loop reads CASMVDRGGETQYF. CDR3 sequence (DNA): TGTGCCAGCATGGTTGACAGGGGCGGGGAGACCCAGTACTTC.